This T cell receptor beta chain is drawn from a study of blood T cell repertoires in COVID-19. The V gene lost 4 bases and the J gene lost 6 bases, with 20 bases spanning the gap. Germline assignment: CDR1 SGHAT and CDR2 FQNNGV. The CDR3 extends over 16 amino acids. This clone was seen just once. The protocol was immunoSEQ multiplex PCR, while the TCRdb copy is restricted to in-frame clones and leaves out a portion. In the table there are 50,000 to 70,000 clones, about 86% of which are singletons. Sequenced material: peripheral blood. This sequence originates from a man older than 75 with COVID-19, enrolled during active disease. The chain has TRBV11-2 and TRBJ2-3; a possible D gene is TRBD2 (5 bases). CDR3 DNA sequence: TGTGCCAGCAGCTCTGGAGGAGGACCCGATTTGGATACGCAGTATTTT. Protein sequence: CASSSGGGPDLDTQYF.